The 5 T cell receptor beta chains below were found in one sample sequenced in a study of monozygotic twins with inflammatory bowel disease. TCRdb re-called the 5' RACE reads, yielding one record per CDR3 amino acid sequence without DNA. This table lists roughly 200,000 distinct CDR3 sequences. The sequencing sample was made of blood. The receptors derive from a human donor with ulcerative colitis or Crohn's disease, or a healthy co-twin of an affected twin (not recorded which).

V is TRBV7-2 and J is TRBJ2-7; with no DNA, the TCRdb D assignment of TRBD1 cannot be verified. The germline V gene has CDR1 SGHTA and CDR2 FQGNSA. This CDR3 spans 16 amino acids. This chain's CDR3 is CASSHHLGTSYYEQYF.

This chain uses TRBV10-3 with TRBJ1-1. CDR3 length: 13 residues. The germline V gene has CDR1 ENHRY and CDR2 SYGVKD. CDR3: CAITPSLDAEAFF.

The chain carries TRBV5-5 and TRBJ1-5; TCRdb names TRBD1, which stays unverified in the absence of DNA. This CDR3 region has 14 residues. Germline CDR1 reads SGHKS; CDR2 reads YYEKEE (reference sequence). The CDR3 spells CASSLAGQGQPQHF.

V gene TRBV7-2 combines with J gene TRBJ2-2; without DNA, the TCRdb call of TRBD1 cannot be checked. The germline CDR1 and CDR2 sequences are SGHTA and FQGNSA. The length of the CDR3 is 15 residues. The CDR3 region is CASSSGQGALGELFF.

J is TRBJ2-3 and V is TRBV4-2; TCRdb's D call, TRBD1, is unchecked because there is no DNA. Germline V gene sequence: CDR1 LGHNA, CDR2 YNFKEQ. The CDR3 contains 14 residues. Here the CDR3 reads CASTPTGLSDTQYF.